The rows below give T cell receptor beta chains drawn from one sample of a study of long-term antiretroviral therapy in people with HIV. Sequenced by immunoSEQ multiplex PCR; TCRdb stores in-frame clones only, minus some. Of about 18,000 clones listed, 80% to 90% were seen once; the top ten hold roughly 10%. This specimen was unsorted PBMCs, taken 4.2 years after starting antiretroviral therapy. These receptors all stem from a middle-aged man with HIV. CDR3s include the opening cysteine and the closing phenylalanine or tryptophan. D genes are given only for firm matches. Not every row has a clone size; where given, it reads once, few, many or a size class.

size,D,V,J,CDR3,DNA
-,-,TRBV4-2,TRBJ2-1,CASSQDATNNEQFF,TGTGCCAGCAGCCAAGATGCGACCAACAATGAGCAGTTCTTC
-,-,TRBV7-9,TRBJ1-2,CASSLVSHYGYTF,TGTGCCAGCAGCTTAGTTTCCCACTATGGCTACACCTTC
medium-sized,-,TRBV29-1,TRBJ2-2,CSVPVDTGELFF,TGCAGCGTGCCAGTTGACACCGGGGAGCTGTTTTTT
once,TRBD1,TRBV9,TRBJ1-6,CASSVSGGLSPLHF,TGTGCCAGCAGCGTTTCAGGGGGCTTGTCACCCCTCCACTTT
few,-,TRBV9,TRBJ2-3,CASSVDLTDTQYF,TGTGCCAGCAGCGTAGATCTCACAGATACGCAGTATTTT
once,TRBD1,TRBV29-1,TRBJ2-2,CSVPGQGAITGELFF,TGCAGCGTACCGGGACAGGGGGCGATCACCGGGGAGCTGTTTTTT
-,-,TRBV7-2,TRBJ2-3,CASSLAPGGRTDTQYF,TGTGCCAGCAGCTTAGCCCCCGGGGGCCGCACAGATACGCAGTATTTT
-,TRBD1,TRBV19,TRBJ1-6,CASSPLWDRGGSPLHF,TGTGCCAGTAGTCCCCTGTGGGACAGGGGAGGCTCACCCCTCCACTTT
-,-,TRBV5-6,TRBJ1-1,CASSLSSLGNTEAFF,TGTGCCAGCAGCTTGAGCAGCCTGGGGAACACTGAAGCTTTCTTT
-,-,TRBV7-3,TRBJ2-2,CASSSPDQSTGELFF,TGTGCCAGCAGCTCCCCGGACCAGAGCACCGGGGAGCTGTTTTTT
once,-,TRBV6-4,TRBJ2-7,CASSDRQYYEQYF,TGTGCCAGCAGTGACCGGCAGTACTACGAGCAGTACTTC
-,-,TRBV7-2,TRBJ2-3,CASRPWGGVGDTQYF,TGTGCCAGCAGGCCCTGGGGAGGCGTGGGAGATACGCAGTATTTT
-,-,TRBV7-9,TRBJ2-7,CASSHRDLTYEQYF,TGTGCCAGCAGCCACCGGGACCTCACCTACGAGCAGTACTTC
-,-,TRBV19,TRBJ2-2,CASSMSIANTGELFF,TGTGCCAGTAGTATGAGTATCGCGAACACCGGGGAGCTGTTTTTT